The present entry profiles one T cell receptor beta chain with its context. What it recognizes is unknown. The source of the sample is a study of beta chain features in type 1 diabetes. Overall study results and limits: Sequencing the cDNA could make cells with high TCR expression show up more than they should. In all four CD4+ subsets, TCRB CDR3 length was significantly, moderately reduced in type 1 diabetes.

Investigators reverse transcribed all isolated RNA, so they sequenced expressed TCRB transcripts. A few million reads were obtained on average from naive, central memory and regulatory T cell samples. Using immunoSEQ multiplex PCR, the repertoire was profiled, and TCRdb retains in-frame clones only, with some absent. The sample contains 140,000 or so clones, under 11% of which appear only once. The sequenced material came from naive CD4+ T cells from blood. The receptor was derived from a man between 18 and 29 years old in good health.

CDR3 DNA sequence: TGTGCCAGCAGTTGGGGACAGGGGGCAATGGAGCAGTACTTC. It encodes CASSWGQGAMEQYF. The V gene is TRBV6-1, the J gene TRBJ2-7; 12 bases map to TRBD1. This CDR3 contains 14 residues. Germline values: CDR1 MNHNS, CDR2 SASEGT. Trimming at V came to 5 bases and at J to 7 bases, leaving 6 bases not matched to a gene.